The clone carrying this TCR beta chain has just one count. Its antigen is not known. CDR3 length equals 13 residues. Germline assignment: CDR1 MNHEY and CDR2 SVGAGI. The V end lost 7 bases, the J end lost 4 bases, and 10 bases lay between the germline ends. This entry belongs to a study of cytomegalovirus exposure and HLA in healthy donors. Notes on the study in general: The later analysis indicated that the majority of CMV-associated TCR beta chains appeared HLA-restricted.

Amplification used 60 Vbeta primers and 13 Jbeta primers. TCRdb's copy holds only in-frame clones and misses some; the assay was immunoSEQ multiplex PCR. The sample has some 150,000 clones, about four fifths seen once. The sample taken for sequencing was PBMCs. This chain uses TRBV6-5 with TRBJ2-2; D possibly corresponds to TRBD1 (5 bases). This TCR was sampled from a man aged 45-65 years in good health and CMV-seropositive. In DNA form, the CDR3 reads TGTGCCAGCATTAAAAGGGGCACCGGGGAGCTGTTTTTT. Protein sequence: CASIKRGTGELFF.